The 9 T cell receptor beta chains presented below share a single source sample, sequenced in a study of early T cells in non-severe SARS-CoV-2 infection (dated by TCRdb to about 2021). The library was prepared using 5' RACE. The sample was run on a NextSeq 500. The raw public data were reprocessed by TCRdb itself: fastp quality trimming at Q25, MiXCR clonotype calling, in-frame beta chains only. When rows share a CDR3 protein, they turn into one entry using the most common DNA and genes. Recorded for this sample are approximately 77,000 distinct CDR3 sequences; about an eighth of them occurred a single time. Clones ranked in the top ten supply 3.4% of the sample. The sequenced sample was whole blood. Receptor source: an adult who was a healthcare worker with PCR-confirmed SARS-CoV-2 infection or an uninfected control (not recorded which).

Many counts were recorded for this clonotype. The rearrangement joins TRBV27 to TRBJ2-1; a possible D gene is TRBD1 (5 bases). The V gene lost 4 bases and the J gene lost 3 bases, with 16 bases spanning the gap. The germline V gene encodes CDR1 MNHEY and CDR2 SMNVEV (reference sequence). This CDR3 comprises 16 residues. The CDR3 protein is CASSSSDSTVYNEQFF. CDR3 coding DNA: TGTGCCAGCAGTTCAAGCGACAGTACAGTCTACAATGAGCAGTTCTTC.

This clonotype was picked up many times. The chain combines TRBV28 with TRBJ2-7, with TRBD2 identical over 9 bases. The CDR3 runs to 15 residues. The germline V gene encodes CDR1 MDHEN and CDR2 SYDVKM. Germline trimming cut 2 bases from V and 7 bases from J; bases unmatched to any gene: 9. CDR3 coding DNA: TGTGCCAGCAGTTTAGAAGGTAGCGGGAGTCTTGAGCAGTACTTC. Translated: CASSLEGSGSLEQYF. Looking up the rest from reference TRBV28 and TRBJ2-7 gives the full variable domain: DVKVTQSSRYLVKRTGEKVFLECVQDMDHENMFWYRQDPGLGLRLIYFSYDVKMKEKGDIPEGYSVSREKKERFSLILESASTNQTSMYLCASSLEGSGSLEQYFGPGTRLTVT.

The chain is built from TRBV9 and TRBJ2-3, with TRBD2 matching over 9 bases. The CDR3 is 14 amino acids. CDR1 and CDR2 from the germline V gene are SGDLS and YYNGEE. The ends lost 3 bases at V and 4 bases at J; junction bases unmatched: 3. The CDR3 region has the DNA TGTGCCAGCAGCGGTAGCGGGAGCCCAGATACGCAGTATTTT. Encoded protein: CASSGSGSPDTQYF.

This clonotype was recorded a few times. The rearrangement joins TRBV13 to TRBJ2-1; tentatively, D is TRBD1 (6 bases). This CDR3 region has 15 residues. V was cut by 5 bases and J by 6 bases, with 17 bases left in between. CDR1 PRHDT and CDR2 FYEKMQ come from the germline V gene (reference sequence). The CDR3 region has the DNA TGTGCCAGCAGCCTCCGCGTCAAAGGGGGCAATGAGCAGTTCTTC. It codes for CASSLRVKGGNEQFF.

In this sample, this clonotype turned up a few times. The chain recombines TRBV18 with TRBJ2-3; D unclear. Trimming stripped 4 bases from V and 2 bases from J, with 7 bases between. Germline assignment: CDR1 KGHSH and CDR2 LQKENI. The CDR3 length is 13 residues. The CDR3 coding sequence is TGTGCCAGCTCACGGGGTGACACAGATACGCAGTATTTT. As protein: CASSRGDTDTQYF.

This clonotype was detected ten times or more. V and J are TRBV7-9 and TRBJ2-1; D ambiguous. V gave up 3 bases and J gave up 6 bases, with 6 bases separating them. The CDR3 is 12 residues long. Looked up from germline, CDR1 is SEHNR and CDR2 is FQNEAQ (reference sequence). CDR3 in amino acids: CASSLHRNEQFF. In DNA form, the CDR3 reads TGTGCCAGCAGCTTGCACCGCAATGAGCAGTTCTTC.

The chain joins TRBV27 to TRBJ2-2; no clear D gene. This CDR3 contains 14 residues. V was clipped by 6 bases and J by 0 bases, with 8 bases between them. The V gene's germline CDR1 is MNHEY and CDR2 SMNVEV (reference sequence). CDR3 in amino acids: CASSGAANTGELFF. The CDR3 coding sequence is TGTGCCAGCAGCGGAGCAGCGAACACCGGGGAGCTGTTTTTT.

This clonotype was seen only a few times. This sequence joins TRBV7-9 and TRBJ1-4; no reliable D call. This CDR3 spans 15 amino acids. Looked up from germline, CDR1 is SEHNR and CDR2 is FQNEAQ (reference sequence). V was pared by 5 bases and J by 5 bases, with 15 bases between. CDR3 in DNA: TGTGCCAGCAGCACTTCCCGGACGGGGAATGAAAAACTGTTTTTT. The encoded protein is CASSTSRTGNEKLFF.

The chain links TRBV2 to TRBJ2-7; 10 positions agree with TRBD2. This CDR3 region has 13 residues. In germline, CDR1 is SNHLY, CDR2 FYNNEI. V gave up 7 bases and J gave up 3 bases; unmatched junction bases: 3. CDR3 sequence reads: CASIGTSDYEQYF. CDR3 bases: TGTGCCAGCATAGGGACTAGCGACTACGAGCAGTACTTC. Using reference TRBV2 and TRBJ2-7 for the parts outside the CDR3, the full variable domain is EPEVTQTPSHQVTQMGQEVILRCVPISNHLYFYWYRQILGQKVEFLVSFYNNEISEKSEIFDDQFSVERPDGSNFTLKIRSTKLEDSAMYFCASIGTSDYEQYFGPGTRLTVT.